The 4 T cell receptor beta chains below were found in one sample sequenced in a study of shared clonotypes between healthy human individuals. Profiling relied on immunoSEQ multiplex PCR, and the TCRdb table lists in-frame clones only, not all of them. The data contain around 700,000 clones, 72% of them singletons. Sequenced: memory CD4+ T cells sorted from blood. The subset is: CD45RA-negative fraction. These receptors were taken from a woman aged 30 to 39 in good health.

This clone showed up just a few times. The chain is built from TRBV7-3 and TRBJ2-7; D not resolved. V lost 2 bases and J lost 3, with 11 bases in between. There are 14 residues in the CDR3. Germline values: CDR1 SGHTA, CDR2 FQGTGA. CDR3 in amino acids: CASSLSGFDYEQYF. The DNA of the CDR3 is TGTGCCAGCAGCTTATCGGGCTTCGACTACGAGCAGTACTTC.

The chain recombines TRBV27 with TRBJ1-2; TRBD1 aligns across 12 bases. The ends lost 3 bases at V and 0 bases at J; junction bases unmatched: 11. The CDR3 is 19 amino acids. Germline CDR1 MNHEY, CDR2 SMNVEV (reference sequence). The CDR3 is CASSFNRLGQGAANYGYTF. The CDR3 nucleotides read TGTGCCAGCAGTTTCAACCGGCTGGGACAGGGGGCTGCTAACTATGGCTACACCTTC.

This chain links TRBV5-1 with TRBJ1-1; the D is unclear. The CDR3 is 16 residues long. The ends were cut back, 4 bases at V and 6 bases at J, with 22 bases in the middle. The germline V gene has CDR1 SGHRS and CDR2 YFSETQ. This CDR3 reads CASSRGQTAAPPEAFF. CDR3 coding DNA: TGCGCCAGCAGCCGAGGGCAGACCGCGGCCCCTCCTGAAGCTTTCTTT.

In nucleotides, the CDR3 is TGTGCCCGCCGGGACAGGGTTTATCAGCCCCAGCATTTT. Translating it yields CARRDRVYQPQHF. This chain joins TRBV6-1 and TRBJ1-5; 9 nucleotides line up with TRBD1. The CDR3 is made up of 13 amino acids. With V trimmed by 11 bases and J by 5 bases, 7 bases remained unmatched. Germline V gene sequence: CDR1 MNHNS, CDR2 SASEGT.